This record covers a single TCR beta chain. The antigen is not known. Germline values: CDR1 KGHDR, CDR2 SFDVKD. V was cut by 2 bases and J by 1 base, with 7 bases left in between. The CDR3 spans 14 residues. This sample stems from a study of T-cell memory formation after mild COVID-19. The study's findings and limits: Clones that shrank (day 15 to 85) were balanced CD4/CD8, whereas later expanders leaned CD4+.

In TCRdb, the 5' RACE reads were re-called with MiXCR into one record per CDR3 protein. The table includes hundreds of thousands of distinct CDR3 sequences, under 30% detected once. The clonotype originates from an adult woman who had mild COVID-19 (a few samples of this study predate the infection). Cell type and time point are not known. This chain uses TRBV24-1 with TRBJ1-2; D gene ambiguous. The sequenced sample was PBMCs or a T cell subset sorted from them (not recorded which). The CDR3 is CATSDSFSNYGYTF. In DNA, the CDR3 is TGTGCCACCAGTGATTCGTTCAGTAACTATGGCTACACCTTC.